This T cell receptor beta chain was recovered during a study of blood T cells in healthy people across ages. Overall study context: The template switching approach captured approximately one barcoded beta molecule for every two T cells. General study points: Both naive CD4+ cell counts and diversity were greater in long-lived donors than in aged donors. TCR beta diversity was tightly associated with the proportion of naive T cells.

A sample-barcoded 5' primer and a J-beta primer mix were used in a second PCR of about 7 to 12 cycles. Each sample yielded at least 2.5 million CDR3-containing paired-end reads. MiXCR, applied by TCRdb to the 5' RACE reads, yields one record per CDR3 protein. The table records fewer than 2,000,000 distinct CDR3 sequences, 35% to 50% of them present only once. This clonotype occurred a few times. Its antigen remains unidentified. Trimming removed 8 bases at V and 2 bases at J, with 16 bases between. Germline CDR1 is LNHNV and CDR2 is YYDKDF (reference sequence). The CDR3 spans 14 residues. The sequence was collected from a human donor in good health. The V gene is TRBV15, the J gene TRBJ2-7; no definite D call. Sample: blood. For the CDR3, the DNA is TGTGCCACCCGTCACATGAGGCCCCCCTACGAGCAGTACTTC. It is translated as CATRHMRPPYEQYF. Drawing the rest from reference TRBV15 and TRBJ2-7, the complete variable domain is DAMVIQNPRYQVTQFGKPVTLSCSQTLNHNVMYWYQQKSSQAPKLLFHYYDKDFNNEADTPDNFQSRRPNTSFCFLDIRSPGLGDTAMYLCATRHMRPPYEQYFGPGTRLTVT.